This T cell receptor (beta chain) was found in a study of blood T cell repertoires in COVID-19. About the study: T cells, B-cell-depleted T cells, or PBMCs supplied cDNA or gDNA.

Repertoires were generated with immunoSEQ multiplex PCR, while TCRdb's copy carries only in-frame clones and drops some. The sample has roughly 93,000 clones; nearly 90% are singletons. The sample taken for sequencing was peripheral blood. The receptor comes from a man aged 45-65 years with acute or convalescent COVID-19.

CDR3 nucleotide sequence: TGTGCCAGCAGTGGACGGGACAGAAGGAACACTGAAGCTTTCTTT. As protein: CASSGRDRRNTEAFF. The chain is built from TRBV2 and TRBJ1-1, with TRBD1 identical over 7 bases. The V gene's germline CDR1 is SNHLY and CDR2 FYNNEI. With V trimmed by 4 bases and J by 1 base, 6 bases remained unmatched. The CDR3 loop spans 15 amino acids. Complete variable domain (other parts from reference TRBV2 and TRBJ1-1): EPEVTQTPSHQVTQMGQEVILRCVPISNHLYFYWYRQILGQKVEFLVSFYNNEISEKSEIFDDQFSVERPDGSNFTLKIRSTKLEDSAMYFCASSGRDRRNTEAFFGQGTRLTVV.